The 7 T cell receptor beta chains below all came from one sample that was sequenced in a study of CD8+ T cells in alopecia areata. cDNA prepared by RNA extraction and subsequent reverse transcription served as the template for sequencing. Assay: immunoSEQ multiplex PCR; the TCRdb copy retains only in-frame clones and omits some. Of 270,000 or so clones in the sample, about 62% were seen once. Treatment given: oral pan-JAK inhibitor, 5-10 mg twice daily. This specimen consisted of CD4+ T cells sorted from blood, obtained at week 24, from a patient treated with tofacitinib. These TCRs come from a human donor with alopecia areata.

This clone was observed a handful of times. The chain combines TRBV7-9 with TRBJ1-6, with D possibly being TRBD1 (5 bases). This CDR3 spans 13 amino acids. V was clipped by 1 base and J by 7 bases, with 5 bases between them. The germline V gene has CDR1 SEHNR and CDR2 FQNEAQ (reference sequence). The CDR3 DNA sequence: TGTGCCAGCAGCTTAGGACAGAATTCACCCCTCCACTTT. This translates into CASSLGQNSPLHF.

The CDR3 spells CSVGDRGFTNTGELFF. DNA of the CDR3: TGCAGCGTTGGGGACAGGGGATTCACGAACACCGGGGAGCTGTTTTTT. The chain is built from TRBV29-1 and TRBJ2-2, with TRBD1 matching 10 bases. CDR3 size: 16 residues. The V and J ends lost 4 bases and 0 bases, in that order; junction bases with no gene match: 5. The V gene's germline CDR1 is SQVTM and CDR2 ANQGSEA.

The chain uses TRBV5-6 and TRBJ2-3; TRBD1 is a possible D gene (5 bases). V was clipped by 2 bases and J by 0 bases, with 10 bases between them. Germline-derived CDR1 and CDR2 are SGHDT and YYEEEE. CDR3 size: 15 residues. The chain's CDR3 is CASSLGAVSTDTQYF. CDR3 DNA sequence: TGTGCCAGCAGCTTAGGGGCCGTTAGCACAGATACGCAGTATTTT. Looking up the rest from reference TRBV5-6 and TRBJ2-3 gives the full variable domain: DAGVTQSPTHLIKTRGQQVTLRCSPKSGHDTVSWYQQALGQGPQFIFQYYEEEERQRGNFPDRFSGHQFPNYSSELNVNALLLGDSALYLCASSLGAVSTDTQYFGPGTRLTVL.

The chain is built from TRBV7-2 and TRBJ2-3; TRBD1 matches at 7 bases. The CDR3 contains 15 residues. Trimming took 4 bases from V and 2 from J; bases not matched to a gene: 6. CDR1 SGHTA and CDR2 FQGNSA come from the germline V gene. The CDR3 DNA reads TGTGCCAGCAGCTCAACGACAGGGTTCACAGATACGCAGTATTTT. This translates into CASSSTTGFTDTQYF.

V and J are TRBV7-9 and TRBJ2-7; D perhaps matches TRBD1 (5 bases). V lost 2 bases and J lost 4, with 12 bases in between. This CDR3 has 14 residues. Per the germline V gene, CDR1 is SEHNR and CDR2 is FQNEAQ (reference sequence). CDR3 protein: CASSLKGLGYEQYF. Written as DNA, the CDR3 is TGTGCCAGCAGCTTAAAGGGGCTCGGGTACGAGCAGTACTTC.

This chain connects TRBV6-5 to TRBJ2-5, with TRBD2 identical over 9 bases. Germline V gene data show CDR1 as MNHEY and CDR2 as SVGAGI. V trimming: 5 bases; J trimming: 5 bases; junction bases outside the gene matches: 6. The CDR3 extends over 14 amino acids. CDR3 sequence: CASSTTSGRETQYF. DNA of the CDR3: TGTGCCAGCAGTACGACTAGCGGACGGGAGACCCAGTACTTC.

The table lists this clone with a count of one. This sequence joins TRBV6-5 and TRBJ2-3, with a possible D match to TRBD2 (6 bases). Germline CDR1 and CDR2: MNHEY and SVGAGI. This CDR3 is built from 15 residues. Trimming shortened V by 2 bases and J by 1 base, and 10 bases separated the two germline ends. DNA of the CDR3: TGTGCCAGCAGTTACGGAGGGGCTGGCACAGATACGCAGTATTTT. This encodes CASSYGGAGTDTQYF.